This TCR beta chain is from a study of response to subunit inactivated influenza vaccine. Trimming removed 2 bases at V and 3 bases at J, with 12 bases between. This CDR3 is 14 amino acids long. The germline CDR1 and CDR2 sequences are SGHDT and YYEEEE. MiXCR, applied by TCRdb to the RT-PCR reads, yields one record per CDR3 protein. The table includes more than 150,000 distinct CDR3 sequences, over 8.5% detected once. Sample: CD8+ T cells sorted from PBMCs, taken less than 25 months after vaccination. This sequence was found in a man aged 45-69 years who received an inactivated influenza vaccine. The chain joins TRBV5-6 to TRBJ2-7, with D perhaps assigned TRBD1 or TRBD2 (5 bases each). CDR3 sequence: CASSFGTSNYEQYF. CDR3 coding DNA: TGTGCCAGCAGCTTTGGGACGTCCAACTACGAGCAGTACTTC.